This T cell receptor (beta chain) was sequenced during a study of neurological immune-mediated disorders. Study-level results: Expanded clones shared no CDR3 amino acid sequences across subjects, suggesting private repertoires in all groups.

Time point reported: longitudinal time-point 3. V lost 0 bases to trimming and J lost 0 bases, with 10 bases between them. The germline V gene encodes CDR1 SGHRS and CDR2 YFSETQ. The CDR3 extends over 16 amino acids. Each CDR3 protein gets one entry after TCRdb re-called the 5' RACE reads with MiXCR. The sample carries roughly 100,000 distinct CDR3 sequences, roughly 10% recorded once. This clonotype was recorded at least ten times. The antigen is not known. Sequencing was performed on PBMCs. This sequence joins TRBV5-1 and TRBJ1-5; a possible D gene is TRBD1 (5 bases). The sequence was collected from a female donor with HTLV-1-associated myelopathy (HAM/TSP). The CDR3 protein is CASSLGPRDSNQPQHF. The CDR3 DNA sequence: TGCGCCAGCAGCTTGGGTCCCAGGGATAGCAATCAGCCCCAGCATTTT.